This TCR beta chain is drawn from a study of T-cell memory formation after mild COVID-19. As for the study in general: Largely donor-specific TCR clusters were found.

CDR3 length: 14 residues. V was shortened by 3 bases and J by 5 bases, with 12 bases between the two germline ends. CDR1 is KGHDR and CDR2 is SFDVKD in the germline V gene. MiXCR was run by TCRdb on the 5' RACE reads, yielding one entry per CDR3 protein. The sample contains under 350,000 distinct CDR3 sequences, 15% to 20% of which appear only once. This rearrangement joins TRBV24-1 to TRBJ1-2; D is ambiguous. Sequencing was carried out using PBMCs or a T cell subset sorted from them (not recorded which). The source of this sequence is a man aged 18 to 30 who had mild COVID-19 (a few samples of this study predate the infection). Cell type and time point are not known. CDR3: CATSDGLIEYGYTF. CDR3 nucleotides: TGTGCCACCAGTGATGGACTCATAGAGTATGGCTACACCTTC.